This T cell receptor (beta chain) derives from a study of cytomegalovirus exposure and HLA in healthy donors. The V and J ends lost 6 bases and 2 bases respectively, with 13 bases between them. Germline V CDR1 and CDR2: MGHDK, SYGVNS. CDR3 length equals 14 residues. As for this clone: Its target is unknown.

Use of 60 Vbeta and 13 Jbeta primers characterized the PCR. TCRdb's copy holds only in-frame clones and misses some; the assay was immunoSEQ multiplex PCR. The sample has roughly 62,000 clones. Study-level findings and limits: The study had only CMV serostatus as immune exposure information.

What was sequenced was PBMCs. The sequence derives from a male donor in good health and CMV-seronegative. The rearrangement uses TRBV25-1 and TRBJ1-1; D gene ambiguous. CDR3 coding DNA: TGTGCCAGCAGAGCGACGGGTGTTAACACTGAAGCTTTCTTT. Translating gives CASRATGVNTEAFF.